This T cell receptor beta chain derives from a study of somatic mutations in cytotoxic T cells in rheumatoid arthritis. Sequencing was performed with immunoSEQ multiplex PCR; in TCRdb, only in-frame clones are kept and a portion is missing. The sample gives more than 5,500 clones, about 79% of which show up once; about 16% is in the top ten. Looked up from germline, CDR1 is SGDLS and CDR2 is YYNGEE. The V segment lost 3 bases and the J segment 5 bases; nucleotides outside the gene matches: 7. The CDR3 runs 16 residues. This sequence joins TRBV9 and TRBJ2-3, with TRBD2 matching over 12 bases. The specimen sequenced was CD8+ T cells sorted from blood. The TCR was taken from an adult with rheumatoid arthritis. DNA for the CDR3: TGTGCCAGCAGCGGCCTAGCGGGGGGGCCTAAAGATACGCAGTATTTT. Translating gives CASSGLAGGPKDTQYF.